This passage covers 10 T cell receptor beta chains from one sample sequenced in a study of regulatory T cells in long-lasting Graves disease. The time point denotes: newly diagnosed GD, antithyroid drugs for less than 3 months. Scientists built the TCR library using RNA that was extracted from PBMCs. The authors built TCR beta libraries using iRepertoire HTBI primers and Arm-PCR of CDR3 regions. One entry per CDR3 protein, called by TCRdb with MiXCR from the multiplex PCR reads. This table holds 500,000 or so distinct CDR3 sequences, 15% to 20% found once. In addition, the sample was reused for a study of T cells in Graves' hyperthyroidism and ophthalmopathy.

This specimen consisted of peripheral blood mononuclear cells (PBMCs), obtained at new diagnosis, from a patient treated with antithyroid drugs. These receptors all come from a middle-aged woman with Graves disease.

V gene TRBV3-1 combines with J gene TRBJ1-3; D is ambiguous. This CDR3 has 15 residues. Trimming left V 3 bases short and J 0 bases short, with 9 bases between. Germline V CDR1 and CDR2: LGHDT, YNNKEL (reference sequence). CDR3 sequence (DNA): TGTGCCAGCAGCCACAATGTGAACTCTGGAAACACCATATATTTT. Translated: CASSHNVNSGNTIYF.

Many counts were recorded for this clonotype. V gene TRBV12-3 or TRBV12-4 combines with J gene TRBJ1-5; 7 bases agree with TRBD1. The CDR3 runs 16 residues. Germline trimming cut 6 bases from V and 6 bases from J; bases unmatched to any gene: 14. The CDR3 loop reads CASSRSRGGFSQPQHF. The CDR3 nucleotides are TGTGCCAGCAGCCGGTCGAGAGGGGGCTTCAGTCAGCCCCAGCATTTT.

This clonotype was counted many times. The chain links TRBV6-1 to TRBJ1-1; D may be TRBD1 (5 bases). V gave up 2 bases and J gave up 1 base, with 11 bases separating them. This CDR3 is 15 amino acids long. Germline CDR1 and CDR2: MNHNS and SASEGT. The chain's CDR3 is CASSELQAQNTEAFF. The CDR3, as DNA: TGTGCCAGCAGTGAACTACAGGCGCAGAACACTGAAGCTTTCTTT.

The genes are TRBV20-1 and TRBJ1-1, with D unresolved. CDR3 size: 13 residues. CDR1 is DFQATT and CDR2 is SNEGSKA in the germline V gene (reference sequence). The germline V and J ends were trimmed by 6 bases and 0 bases, with 11 bases remaining between them. DNA for the CDR3: TGCAGTGCCATAGAGAGCCTGAACACTGAAGCTTTCTTT. Its translation: CSAIESLNTEAFF.

The chain links TRBV3-1 to TRBJ1-6; perhaps TRBD1 as D (5 bases). The germline gives CDR1 LGHDT, CDR2 YNNKEL (reference sequence). V was pared by 2 bases and J by 0 bases, with 20 bases between. The CDR3 covers 20 residues. The CDR3 spells CASSQFSPGRGSSYNSPLHF. CDR3 nucleotide sequence: TGTGCCAGCAGCCAATTTTCCCCGGGACGGGGAAGCTCCTATAATTCACCCCTCCACTTT. Using reference TRBV3-1 and TRBJ1-6 for the parts outside the CDR3, the full variable domain is DTAVSQTPKYLVTQMGNDKSIKCEQNLGHDTMYWYKQDSKKFLKIMFSYNNKELIINETVPNRFSPKSPDKAHLNLHINSLELGDSAVYFCASSQFSPGRGSSYNSPLHFGNGTRLTVT.

This clonotype was seen repeatedly, ten times or more. The V and J genes are TRBV3-1 and TRBJ2-7; D is unresolved. The CDR3 contains 12 residues. V lost 0 bases and J 5 bases, leaving 5 bases between the germline ends. CDR1 and CDR2 from the germline V gene are LGHDT and YNNKEL (reference sequence). DNA for the CDR3: TGTGCCAGCAGCCAAGATGGAAACGAGCAGTACTTC. Translating gives CASSQDGNEQYF.

This chain links TRBV3-1 with TRBJ2-1; 8 bases fit TRBD2. Per germline, CDR1 LGHDT and CDR2 YNNKEL (reference sequence). The CDR3 loop spans 14 amino acids. J gave up 7 bases and V 6 bases, and 8 bases lay outside the gene matches. The CDR3 nucleotides are TGTGCCAGCAGTTACAAGCGGGGGTGGAATGAGCAGTTCTTC. Amino acid sequence: CASSYKRGWNEQFF.

This clonotype appeared a few times. The chain is built from TRBV27 and TRBJ2-5; no reliable D call. CDR3 length equals 13 residues. Trimming pared 11 bases from V and 2 bases from J, leaving 15 bases between. Germline V gene sequence: CDR1 MNHEY, CDR2 SMNVEV (reference sequence). The CDR3 reads CAARAGIQETQYF. As DNA, the CDR3 is TGTGCCGCCCGGGCAGGTATACAAGAGACCCAGTACTTC.

The chain uses TRBV12-3 or TRBV12-4 and TRBJ1-4; D not certain. The V end lost 3 bases, the J end lost 7 bases, and 12 bases lay between the germline ends. The length of the CDR3 is 14 residues. The CDR3 here is CASSFSGVSEKLFF. CDR3 sequence (DNA): TGTGCCAGCAGTTTCTCCGGGGTTAGTGAAAAACTGTTTTTT.

This clonotype showed up just a few times. V is TRBV13 and J is TRBJ2-3; tentatively, D is TRBD1 (6 bases). Germline CDR1 and CDR2: PRHDT and FYEKMQ (reference sequence). The germline V and J ends were trimmed by 3 bases and 1 base, with 29 bases remaining between them. The CDR3 consists of 21 residues. As DNA, the CDR3 is TGTGCCAGCAGCTTGGGATACAGCAGGGGCGCCCCAGGTGGGGGCACAGATACGCAGTATTTT. Residues: CASSLGYSRGAPGGGTDTQYF. Combining the CDR3 with reference TRBV13 and TRBJ2-3 gives the whole variable domain AAGVIQSPRHLIKEKRETATLKCYPIPRHDTVYWYQQGPGQDPQFLISFYEKMQSDKGSIPDRFSAQQFSDYHSELNMSSLELGDSALYFCASSLGYSRGAPGGGTDTQYFGPGTRLTVL.